The 8 T cell receptor beta chains listed next were all sequenced from one sample in a study of cytotoxic CD8 clonotypes in ibrutinib-treated CLL (dated by TCRdb to about 2021). Receptors were amplified or captured by the immunoSEQ multiplex PCR assay. TCRdb took this table from immuneACCESS and kept in-frame rearrangements with V and J called. Such tables lack part of the clones; where checked against another copy, unresolved V genes explain under half of the gap, and the rest is unexplained. This sample lists a few hundred thousand clones; almost 80% were detected once. Approximately 7% of the sample rests with the top ten. This specimen consisted of PBMCs, obtained before ibrutinib treatment. The origin of the receptors is a human donor with chronic lymphocytic leukemia.

This clone was counted only a few times. V is TRBV4-2 and J is TRBJ1-2; 10 bases are a match to TRBD1. The CDR3 contains 15 residues. Germline CDR1 and CDR2: LGHNA and YNFKEQ. After removal of 3 bases from V and 8 bases from J, the junction contained 9 bases not matched to a gene. The CDR3 region is CASSQDPGQGRGYTF. The DNA for the CDR3 is TGTGCCAGCAGCCAGGACCCGGGACAGGGGCGAGGCTACACCTTC.

The chain combines TRBV9 with TRBJ1-1; no clear D. The CDR3 totals 13 residues. The V and J ends lost 4 bases and 5 bases respectively, with 12 bases between them. In germline, CDR1 is SGDLS, CDR2 YYNGEE. CDR3 DNA: TGTGCCAGCAGCACCCTTACCCAAACTGAAGCTTTCTTT. Translated, it gives CASSTLTQTEAFF.

This clone showed up just once. J is TRBJ2-5 and V is TRBV27; 11 nucleotides align to TRBD2. Germline V gives CDR1 MNHEY, CDR2 SMNVEV (reference sequence). Trimming cost V 5 bases and J 2 bases; bases outside gene matches: 4. There are 15 residues in the CDR3. CDR3 DNA sequence: TGTGCCAGCAGTCCCCTAGCGGGAGGTCAAGAGACCCAGTACTTC. Translated, it gives CASSPLAGGQETQYF.

The V call is TRBV6-1, the J call TRBJ1-1, with a possible D match to TRBD1 (6 bases). The germline V and J ends were trimmed by 7 bases and 5 bases, with 17 bases remaining between them. The length of the CDR3 is 14 residues. CDR1 MNHNS and CDR2 SASEGT come from the germline V gene. The CDR3, as DNA: TGTGCCAGCACAGGACGACAGGAAAAGACTGAAGCTTTCTTT. It translates to CASTGRQEKTEAFF.

The rearrangement joins TRBV27 to TRBJ2-1; no definite D call. Germline CDR1 is MNHEY and CDR2 is SMNVEV (reference sequence). There are 16 residues in the CDR3. Trimming stripped 0 bases from V and 9 bases from J, with 18 bases between. DNA for the CDR3: TGTGCCAGCAGTTTATCTTTTTCTAAGCAGGTAGTTGAGCAGTTCTTC. Protein sequence: CASSLSFSKQVVEQFF.

The chain couples TRBV9 to TRBJ1-3; TRBD1 is a possible D gene (5 bases). Germline V CDR1 and CDR2: SGDLS, YYNGEE. The CDR3 has 19 residues. Trimming took 1 base from V and 0 from J, leaving 20 bases between them. The CDR3: CASSVSEGSGQRSGNTIYF. CDR3 DNA sequence: TGTGCCAGCAGCGTATCCGAGGGGTCGGGGCAGCGCTCTGGAAACACCATATATTTT. Based on the CDR3 plus reference TRBV9 and TRBJ1-3, the full variable domain is DSGVTQTPKHLITATGQRVTLRCSPRSGDLSVYWYQQSLDQGLQFLIQYYNGEERAKGNILERFSAQQFPDLHSELNLSSLELGDSALYFCASSVSEGSGQRSGNTIYFGEGSWLTVV.

The rearrangement links TRBV5-1 to TRBJ1-2, with D hard to call. The germline V gene has CDR1 SGHRS and CDR2 YFSETQ. The CDR3 loop spans 13 amino acids. V was trimmed by 6 bases and J by 0 bases, leaving 9 bases between them. CDR3 bases: TGCGCCAGCACCGACATAGCTAACTATGGCTACACCTTC. Its translation: CASTDIANYGYTF.

This clone appeared once. V gene TRBV5-6 combines with J gene TRBJ2-7, with D maybe TRBD1 (5 bases). The CDR3 is made up of 14 amino acids. The ends were cut back, 0 bases at V and 3 bases at J, with 10 bases in the middle. The germline CDR1 and CDR2 sequences are SGHDT and YYEEEE. CDR3 nucleotide sequence: TGTGCCAGCAGCTTGGGATGGGGCTACTACGAGCAGTACTTC. The encoded protein is CASSLGWGYYEQYF. The full variable domain, in which reference TRBV5-6 and TRBJ2-7 provide the parts outside the CDR3, is DAGVTQSPTHLIKTRGQQVTLRCSPKSGHDTVSWYQQALGQGPQFIFQYYEEEERQRGNFPDRFSGHQFPNYSSELNVNALLLGDSALYLCASSLGWGYYEQYFGPGTRLTVT.